A selection of T cell receptor beta chains follows, all from one sample in a study of vaccination effects on CD4 cells after COVID-19. Clones were read by immunoSEQ multiplex PCR, and TCRdb kept only the in-frame ones, dropping some. The data contain about 66,000 clones, about 80% of them seen just once; the ten biggest clones take up around 0.9%. These TCRs are of unknown antigen specificity. Source: CD4+ T cells from PBMCs cultured with HCoV-OC43 spike peptides, taken after COVID-19 vaccination. The source of these receptors is a human donor who received a COVID-19 vaccine. The CDR3 runs from the conserved cysteine through the conserved F or W. A D gene is named only where the DNA matches it firmly. Part of the rows lack a size; the others show once, few, many or a class for expanded clones.

clone size	D gene	V gene	J gene	CDR3 DNA	CDR3 protein
.	.	TRBV5-1	TRBJ2-5	TGCGCCAGCAGCCCTAACCGGGGGAGAGGGACCCAGTACTTC	CASSPNRGRGTQYF
few	TRBD2	TRBV5-1	TRBJ2-3	TGCGCCAGCAGCTTGGCCGGGGGGTCAGATACGCAGTATTTT	CASSLAGGSDTQYF
.	.	TRBV18	TRBJ1-2	TGTGCCAGCTCATCTCTCGGGGGAGCTTTGAACTATGGCTACACCTTC	CASSSLGGALNYGYTF
.	TRBD1	TRBV4-1	TRBJ1-1	TGCGCCAGCAGAGGGGGGACAGGGAACACTGAAGCTTTCTTT	CASRGGTGNTEAFF
.	TRBD1	TRBV28	TRBJ1-5	TGTGCCAGCAGTTGGGGGACAGGGAGGCATCAGCCCCAGCATTTT	CASSWGTGRHQPQHF
.	.	TRBV7-9	TRBJ1-1	TGTGCCAGCAGCTTGGTCACTGAAGCTTTCTTT	CASSLVTEAFF
.	TRBD1	TRBV10-2	TRBJ1-2	TGCGCCAGCAGCGCGACAGGGCTTTTAGGGAGGACCTTC	CASSATGLLGRTF
once	.	TRBV4-1	TRBJ1-1	TGCGCCAGCAGCCCATTAGTAGGTGGCAGACCGAACACTGAAGCTTTCTTT	CASSPLVGGRPNTEAFF
.	TRBD2	TRBV27	TRBJ2-3	TGTGCCAGCACCTCACTAGCGGGATCCACAGATACGCAGTATTTT	CASTSLAGSTDTQYF
few	TRBD2	TRBV5-6	TRBJ2-4	TGTGCCAGCAGCTACGGACTAGCGGGCCCTACCGGAAACATTCAGTACTTC	CASSYGLAGPTGNIQYF
.	.	TRBV6-5	TRBJ1-3	TGTGCCAGCAGTTACAGCGCAGGCTCTGGAAACACCATATATTTT	CASSYSAGSGNTIYF
.	.	TRBV4-1	TRBJ2-2	TGCGCCAGCAGCCAAGATTACGGAGACAGGAGACGCACCGGGGAGCTGTTTTTT	CASSQDYGDRRRTGELFF
.	.	TRBV25-1	TRBJ2-1	TGTGCCAGCAGTGAACTGGGGTACAATGAGCAGTTCTTC	CASSELGYNEQFF
few	.	TRBV7-2	TRBJ2-3	TGTGCCAGCACCTTTACCTCCCTCAGCACAGATACGCAGTATTTT	CASTFTSLSTDTQYF
.	.	TRBV5-1	TRBJ2-5	TGCGCCAGCAGTCTTCGTAACGGGGGCAGAGAGACCCAGTACTTC	CASSLRNGGRETQYF
.	TRBD1	TRBV6-2/TRBV6-3	TRBJ1-2	TGTGCCAGCACCCCCGGTCCGGGACAGGGGATGGGAGGCTACACCTTC	CASTPGPGQGMGGYTF
.	.	TRBV3-1/TRBV3-2	TRBJ2-5	TGTGCCAGCACCGCAACTGGGGGCTACCAGTACTTC	CASTATGGYQYF
.	TRBD1	TRBV2	TRBJ1-2	TGTGCCAGCAGTCCCCGGACAGGCTCGAGGCTTTATGGCTACACCTTC	CASSPRTGSRLYGYTF
.	TRBD1	TRBV2	TRBJ1-4	TGTGCCAGCGCCAGTGGCAGGGGGCTTGAAAAACTGTTTTTT	CASASGRGLEKLFF
.	TRBD1	TRBV6-6	TRBJ2-3	TGTGCCAGCAGTTCCCGGGACAGGGGGGCAGATACGCAGTATTTT	CASSSRDRGADTQYF
.	TRBD1	TRBV24-1	TRBJ2-1	TGTGCCACCAGTGATTGGGGGACAGGCTTGGATGAGCAGTTCTTC	CATSDWGTGLDEQFF
.	.	TRBV28	TRBJ1-5	TGTGCCAGCAGAGACAGTAGCAATCAGCCCCAGCATTTT	CASRDSSNQPQHF
few	.	TRBV19	TRBJ2-2	TGTGCCAGTAGTCTAGTGGGCTCCGGGACGGGGAACACCGGGGAGCTGTTTTTT	CASSLVGSGTGNTGELFF
.	.	TRBV18	TRBJ1-2	TGTGCCAGCTCACCCCAGGAATTTGACTATGGCTACACCTTC	CASSPQEFDYGYTF
.	.	TRBV5-4	TRBJ1-1	TGTGCCAGCAGCTTGGAGAGGAACACTGAAGCTTTCTTT	CASSLERNTEAFF
.	TRBD1	TRBV4-2	TRBJ1-4	TGTGCCAGCAGTACTGCAGGGGGCCTAACTAATGAAAAACTGTTTTTT	CASSTAGGLTNEKLFF
.	.	TRBV4-1	TRBJ1-4	TGCGCCAGCAGCCAATTCCAGACAGGTAGTGAAAAACTGTTTTTT	CASSQFQTGSEKLFF
.	.	TRBV6-5	TRBJ1-2	TGTGCCAGCAGAGAGGGGACGTACTATGGCTACACCTTC	CASREGTYYGYTF
.	TRBD1	TRBV28	TRBJ1-1	TGTGCCAGCAGTCCAGCCGGGACAGGGGGTCTTACTGAAGCTTTCTTT	CASSPAGTGGLTEAFF
.	TRBD2	TRBV24-1	TRBJ2-2	TGTGCCACCAGTGACTTTGTCCAGCGGGGGAGCGGGGAGCTGTTTTTT	CATSDFVQRGSGELFF
.	TRBD2	TRBV5-1	TRBJ2-2	TGCGCCAGCAGCGCGAAAGGGACTAGCGGGGGGGCCGTCGTCGGGGAGCTGTTTTTT	CASSAKGTSGGAVVGELFF
.	.	TRBV24-1	TRBJ1-4	TGTGCCACCACTAAGGGGGCAACTAATGAAAAACTGTTTTTT	CATTKGATNEKLFF
medium-sized	.	TRBV18	TRBJ1-5	TGTGCCAGCTCTCGCGGCAGCAATAGCAATCAGCCCCAGCATTTT	CASSRGSNSNQPQHF